This entry describes one T cell receptor beta chain. No antigen is known for it. Qualities for individual bases were not recorded, and no much larger clone is one base off. The trial excluded patients who had a history of autoimmune disease or who were on systemic immunosuppression. Peripheral blood for TCR sequencing was collected from all dose cohorts at baseline, on cycle 4 day 1, and on cycle 7 day 1. The samples were taken from a phase I, first-in-human, multicenter, open-label dose-escalation trial of ivuxolimab. The trial enrolled adults with locally advanced or metastatic head and neck squamous cell, hepatocellular, melanoma or renal cell carcinoma. Before TCR sequencing, CD4+ T cells and CD8+ T cells were sorted from peripheral blood as separate populations. The CDR3 runs 13 residues from the cysteine to the phenylalanine. The CDR3 DNA has 39 bases and is translated from base 1. From a lookup of the germline V gene, CDR1 and CDR2 are MNHEY and SVGAGI. V loses 6 bases of germline sequence and J loses 0 bases, and the interval between the two ends is 9 bases.

This specimen belongs to a study of OX40 agonist ivuxolimab in advanced cancers. The study in broad terms: Ivuxolimab was a fully human IgG2 agonistic monoclonal antibody targeting the costimulatory receptor OX40 (CD134). Intravenous ivuxolimab was administered to patients every 2 weeks at six dose levels: 0.01, 0.1, 0.3, 1.5, 3 and 10 mg/kg. Of the roughly 53 patients in dose escalation, approximately 20 had hepatocellular carcinoma, around 15 had melanoma, 9 had renal cell carcinoma and 9 had head and neck cancer. In the dose-escalation cohort, over 65% of patients were male, and the mean age was approximately 64 years, with a range of roughly 23 to 85. Prior anti-PD-1, anti-PD-L1 or anti-CTLA-4 therapy was permitted, and 30% to 50% of dose-escalation patients had received checkpoint inhibitors. Partial responses occurred in three dose-escalation patients, of whom one had hepatocellular carcinoma and two had cutaneous melanoma. Peripheral TCRbeta sequencing was intended to test whether TCR sequence diversity was altered and clonal T-cell expansion was caused by ivuxolimab. The paper reports the monotherapy dose-escalation portion (N of about 56 patients) of the phase I ivuxolimab trial. The study at large found these results: In the 0.1-3.0 mg/kg groups, partial responders were among the patients with the lowest normalized peripheral clonal expansion, particularly in CD8+ T cells. Which antigens the clonally expanded peripheral T cells were specific for was not determined. At doses of 0.1 to 3.0 mg/kg, clonal expansion of both CD4+ and CD8+ blood T cells was observed from baseline to week 6. On average, CD8+ T cells showed more expanded clones than CD4+ T cells after ivuxolimab. Low levels of normalized T-cell clonal expansion were also seen in some patients who did not respond.

Genomic DNA was isolated from the sorted cells so that the TCRbeta CDR3 region could be sequenced. The immunoSEQ Assay was used to sequence the TCRbeta CDR3 regions. As stored in TCRdb, this immuneACCESS dataset retains in-frame rearrangements with V and J assigned. A fraction of the clones does not appear; measured against another copy, unresolved V genes explain less than half of the discrepancy, and the remainder lacks a known reason. A total of about 33,000 clones appear in this sample, 65% to 85% of them only once. Roughly 21% of the sample is held by the ten biggest clonotypes. The chain is made from TRBV6-5 and TRBJ2-7; TRBD2 is a weak D gene call, 5 bases matching. The origin of this receptor is an adult with an advanced solid tumor such as melanoma, head and neck, liver or kidney cancer. The specimen was CD4+ or CD8+ T cells sorted from blood, collected in a trial of the OX40 agonist ivuxolimab. The CDR3: CASRTGNSYEQYF. The sequence in DNA is TGTGCCAGCAGGACCGGGAACTCCTACGAGCAGTACTTC.